This TCR beta chain stems from a study of T cells in Graves' hyperthyroidism and ophthalmopathy. General study points: A model built on 13 V-J features separated ophthalmopathy from stable hyperthyroidism. Most clonotypes expanded in thyroid above 0.001 were likewise present in blood.

This clonotype was picked up a small number of times. Its specificity is not known. The study left out patients who had uncontrolled infection, other autoimmune disease, pregnancy or lactation. Isolation of PBMCs was performed on around 9.7 ml fresh peripheral blood. TCR beta CDR3 sequences were amplified from RNA transcripts. HTBI primers were the set used in a first-round RT-PCR of the TCR CDR3. TCRdb fed the multiplex PCR reads into MiXCR, producing one record per CDR3 protein. The sample yields 400,000 or so distinct CDR3 sequences, 11% to 15% seen once. The sequence was obtained from a man over 45 with Graves' ophthalmopathy. Specimen: blood.

The CDR3 nucleotides read TGTGCCTCCCGCGGCGGGCCTTCCACCGGGGAGCTGTTTTTT. It specifies CASRGGPSTGELFF. The J gene is TRBJ2-2, the V gene TRBV2, with a weak D call TRBD2 (5 bases). The CDR3 sequence is 14 residues long. The V end lost 11 bases, the J end lost 4 bases, and 17 bases lay between the germline ends. From germline, CDR1 is SNHLY and CDR2 FYNNEI.